This T cell receptor (beta chain) was documented in a study of cytomegalovirus exposure and HLA in healthy donors. Study findings and constraints: Within the data, a cluster of highly shared sequence variants was likely a sequencing artifact. Among immune exposure information, only CMV serostatus was available.

The CDR3 runs to 13 residues. Germline V gives CDR1 LNHDA, CDR2 SQIVND (reference sequence). Between the trimmed V and J ends, which lost 1 base and 10 bases, there was a span of 11 bases. Primers for the PCR totalled 60 Vbeta and 13 Jbeta. The data were produced by immunoSEQ multiplex PCR, yet TCRdb's version contains in-frame clones alone and is incomplete. The sample includes approximately 170,000 clones, 60% to 85% of them seen just once. This clone was seen a handful of times. The target antigen is unknown. The sequencing input was PBMCs. The source of this sequence is a woman between 18 and 29 years old in good health and CMV-seronegative. V gene TRBV19 combines with J gene TRBJ2-4; D is perhaps TRBD1 (6 bases). The CDR3 nucleotides are TGTGCCAGTAGTATAGTGGACAGTGAAATTCAGTACTTC. Translation: CASSIVDSEIQYF.